This TCR beta chain was retrieved from a study of CD4 T cells in relation to SARS-CoV-2 and coronaviruses (dated by TCRdb to the early 2020s). Describing the broader study: In the ViraFEST assay, PBMCs were cultured with antigen for 10 days, after which TCR beta CDR3s were sequenced to identify clonal expansions specific to the antigen. Patient-derived lymphoblastoid cell lines were used to map the HLA restriction of shared crossreactive spike epitopes. An HIV-1 Nef peptide pool or a culture without peptide was used as the negative reference condition. The Adaptive Biotechnologies TCR-sequencing kit was used for samples from three pre-COVID donors and for the naive versus memory experiments, whereas the other data were Illumina-based. Memory CD4+ T cell crossreactivity between SARS-CoV-2 and common cold coronavirus spike proteins was assessed at the TCR clonotype level in the study. Expansion assays from other donors in the study were sequenced with a different, Illumina-based TCR-beta assay. What the work shows at the level of the full study, not this receptor alone: Crossreactive clones showed significantly weaker SARS-CoV-2-driven expansion than monoreactive clones, consistent with antigenic imprinting. Because no donor provided both pre-pandemic and post-infection samples, tracing the source of pre-existing responses was limited. Because the crossreactivity analysis focused on spike protein, crossreactivity against other viral proteins was not assessed. Memory CD4+ clonotypes crossrecognizing SARS-CoV-2 and at least one common cold coronavirus spike were found in around 65% of donors. Small numbers of patients and of tested TCRs were a limitation of the study.

CDR1 and CDR2 are read off the germline V gene as MDHEN and SYDVKM. V lost 8 bases and J lost 4 bases; the stretch between them is 18 bases long. The CDR3 sequence holds 15 residues, the cysteine and phenylalanine included. Here the CDR3 DNA is all that survives: 45 bases in frame from base 1. The library was made by the immunoSEQ multiplex PCR assay. The paper's data handling went like this. Preprocessing removed nonproductive sequences and CDR3s not starting with C, not ending with F or W, or shorter than 7 amino acids. The MANAFEST web app was used to call antigen-specific clonotypes on the basis of expansion compared with the reference and with other culture wells. A clone counted as positive if significantly expanded in 2 of 3 replicate wells versus the reference culture at FDR below 0.05. A further requirement for positive clones was significant expansion compared with all other tandem wells, along with an odds ratio above 5. Pairwise Levenshtein distance, computed with the stringdist R package after three terminal residues were trimmed from each end, was used as the measure of CDR3 homology. Here the immuneACCESS table is served through TCRdb, limited to in-frame sequences with V and J called. Missing clones are a known gap in these copies; in checked studies unresolved V genes cover under half, and the rest lacks a known reason. V and J calls and clone size follow that table, whereas D and trimming were derived from the DNA. The sample contains about 27,000 clones, about 82% of them found a single time. The ten top clones hold 21% of the sample.

CD4+ T cells from unexposed donors were collected before the COVID-19 pandemic (2011-2018). Following 10 days of culture, the EasySep CD4+ T cell isolation kit was used to isolate CD4+ T cells. As far as cell numbers permitted, CD4+ T cells from unexposed donors were tested for reactivity against SARS-CoV-2 S and N as well as four spike pools from common cold coronaviruses. PBMCs were cultured at around 2 million per well in IMDM supplemented with about 5.3% human AB serum and 7.5 to 10 IU/ml IL-2. Half of the culture medium was replaced with fresh IL-2-containing medium on days 3 and 7. In general, every peptide culture condition was set up in three replicate wells. Leukapheresis product for the unexposed donors was purchased commercially. PBMCs were isolated from leukapheresis product or whole blood by Ficoll-Paque PLUS gradient centrifugation. The PBMCs went either fresh into the expansion assay or into cryopreservation at -140 degrees C. The QIAamp Micro DNA Kit was used to extract genomic DNA from the CD4+ T cells.

As regards this clone: It has no known antigen specificity. Base qualities are missing; no much larger clone stands one base away.

This sequence was found in a human donor in good health. The rearranged segments are TRBV28 and TRBJ1-5; TRBD1 is a possible D gene, resting on 5 matching bases. Material: CD4+ T cells from PBMCs, cultured in vitro. The DNA is as follows: TGTGCCAGCTCCCTTCCCGGACAACTAAATCAGCCCCAGCATTTT. Its translation reads: CASSLPGQLNQPQHF.